This T cell receptor beta chain derives from a study of blood T cell repertoires in COVID-19 (dated by TCRdb to about 2020). Background on the whole study: The collaborator samples originated in the United States, Italy and Spain and spanned the acute and convalescent phases of COVID-19. The material from the prospective study consisted of cDNA or gDNA derived from T cells, B-cell-depleted T cells, or PBMCs. Subjects who had been exposed to COVID-19, were actively infected with it, or had recovered from it provided the deeply sampled blood TCRbeta repertoires that made up the dataset. The repertoires were made available in a free public database intended to serve as a resource for research on the immune response to SARS-CoV-2. The samples were drawn from two sources: the first 160 participants of the ongoing ImmuneRACE study, and about 1,300 subjects contributed by 6 global collaborators. Sample metadata almost always included a de-identified subject ID, COVID-19 status, age in years and sex. HLA class I and class II types, where available, came from metadata supplied by the sample provider rather than from assay-based typing. The paper's findings and limits, for the study overall: The quantity of clinical and demographic metadata differed by source and by participant and was supplied without curation.

One collaborating source in Seattle enrolled patients while the patients were actively infected and followed the patients over time throughout the course of disease. The collaborating institutions used their own protocols to collect whole blood in K2EDTA tubes. Collaborator samples were shipped for TCRbeta analysis as frozen whole blood, isolated PBMCs, or DNA extracted from either sample type. Comments on this clone: Its specific antigen is unknown. Base qualities are not provided; no much larger clone lies one nucleotide away.

CDR1 and CDR2 (SGHAT, FQNNGV) derive from the germline V gene. From cysteine to phenylalanine, the CDR3 is 16 amino acids long. Here the CDR3 DNA is all that survives: 48 bases in frame from base 1. Trimming leaves V shorter by 5 bases and J shorter by 3 bases, with the junction holding 5 bases beyond the gene matches. TCRbeta CDR3 regions were amplified from genomic DNA using the immunoSEQ Assay, a bias-controlled multiplex PCR. The paper's data handling went like this. The number of nucleated cells in each sample was estimated by amplification of reference gene primers within the assay. Sequence reads were collapsed and filtered to measure the absolute abundance of every unique TCRbeta CDR3 rearrangement. For each sample, productive Simpson clonality was calculated by taking the square root of Simpson's diversity index across productive rearrangements. TCRdb provides this immuneACCESS table in a form limited to in-frame rearrangements. Some clones are lacking; in checked studies, under half of them reflect an unresolved V gene, and why the rest are absent is not known. The D gene and trimming were derived from the DNA, and the V and J assignments and clone size from that table. This sample is represented by approximately 140,000 clones; 80% to 90% of them were singletons. Of the sample, 13% falls within the top ten clones.

This receptor was obtained from a man younger than 35 with COVID-19, enrolled during active disease. Sequenced sample: peripheral blood. The chain employs TRBV11-2 and TRBJ2-3, with 13 bases matching TRBD2. The nucleotides read TGTGCCAGCAGCAGGACTAGCGGGAGAGTTACAGATACGCAGTATTTT. This gives the protein CASSRTSGRVTDTQYF. Full variable domain (CDR3 extended with the reference TRBV11-2 and TRBJ2-3 proteins): EAGVAQSPRYKIIEKRQSVAFWCNPISGHATLYWYQQILGQGPKLLIQFQNNGVVDDSQLPKDRFSAERLKGVDSTLKIQPAKLEDSAVYLCASSRTSGRVTDTQYFGPGTRLTVL.